Reported below is one T cell receptor beta chain. This clonotype has only a few counts. The antigen it recognizes is unknown. Base qualities are missing; no much larger clone stands one base away. From the cysteine up to the phenylalanine, the CDR3 has a length of 14 residues. CDR3 DNA only is kept here, 42 bases in frame from base 1. The germline V gene supplies CDR1 SGHTA and CDR2 FQGNSA. Trimming takes 5 bases off V and 6 bases off J; junction bases not matched to a gene: 7. This specimen's time point label, per the study, means: sample taken at primary tumor resection. The donors were 60 to 80 patients from the lung TRACERx cohort who had early-stage, untreated non-small cell lung cancer. For TCR sequencing, whole RNA was extracted from tumor and nontumor lung tissue, or from cryopreserved PBMC samples, and no cell sorting was done. Patients were selected for TCR sequencing only if sufficient RNA was available from at least two tumor regions.

The sample is drawn from a study of spatial heterogeneity in lung cancer (dated by TCRdb to between 2017 and 2020). The study in broad terms: Beta-chain transcripts were consistently detected in greater numbers than alpha-chain transcripts, which likely reflects a higher abundance of beta-chain transcripts. In the raw uncorrected reads, each unique combination of TCR and UMI appeared more than ten times on average. The study quantitatively compared TCR alpha and beta repertoires across multiple tumor regions, matched nontumor lung and blood in non-small cell lung cancer. Nonsynonymous mutation counts, determined by whole-exome sequencing of tumor tissue, were related to features of the TCR repertoire. Both alpha and beta chains were TCR-sequenced in samples taken at surgery, namely 220 tumor regions, around 64 matched nontumor lung samples and approximately 58 PBMC samples.

The investigation overall reported the following: Additional single-cell paired TCR alpha and beta sequencing was considered necessary to confirm, at a functional level, the hypothesis that regional TCRs recognize regional mutations. Ubiquitous expanded tumor TCRs were found in blood more often at tumor resection than at routine follow-up.

Libraries were prepared through 5' RACE. Sequencing was carried out with a NextSeq 500. In the TCR library protocol, a unique molecular identifier was attached to each TCR cDNA molecule so that PCR and sequencing errors could be corrected. Turning to the authors' computational methods: Decombinator tools were used for TCR identification, UMI-based error correction and CDR3 extraction. TCRs above a frequency of 2 per 1,000, corresponding to the top 1% of the tumor frequency distribution, were defined as expanded. Renyi diversity was computed with the R vegan package after each repertoire had been subsampled 100 times to 5,000 TCRs. CDR3 similarity networks were constructed using string-kernel similarity of amino acid triplets, with links drawn between CDR3s whose pairwise similarity was above 0.82. Through fastp at Q25 and MiXCR, TCRdb rebuilt clones from the public reads, retaining in-frame beta chains. Under each unique CDR3 protein, matching rows form one entry showing the most common genes and DNA. The V and J calls were not made by the authors but by TCRdb's processing. The sample table contains about 92,000 distinct CDR3 sequences; only one count was recorded for approximately 12% of them. The ten largest clones represent more than 40% of the sample.

The sequence was obtained from a male donor with early-stage non-small cell lung cancer. This specimen consisted of PBMCs, obtained at surgery. Here the chain combines TRBV7-2 and TRBJ1-2; the central 9 bases match TRBD1. The bases read TGTGCCAGCAGCACGCAACAGGGGGCACATGGCTACACCTTC. It encodes CASSTQQGAHGYTF.